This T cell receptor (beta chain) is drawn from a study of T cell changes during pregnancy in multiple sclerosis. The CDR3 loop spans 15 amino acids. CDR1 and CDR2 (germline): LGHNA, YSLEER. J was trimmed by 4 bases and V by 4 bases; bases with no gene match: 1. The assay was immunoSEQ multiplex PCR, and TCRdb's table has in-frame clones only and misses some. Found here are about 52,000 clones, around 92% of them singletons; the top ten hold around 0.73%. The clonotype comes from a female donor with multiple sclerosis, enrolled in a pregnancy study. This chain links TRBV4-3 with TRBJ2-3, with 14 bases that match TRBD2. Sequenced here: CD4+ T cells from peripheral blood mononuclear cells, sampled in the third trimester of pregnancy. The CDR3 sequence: CASSRGLAGADTQYF. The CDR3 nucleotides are TGCGCCAGCAGCCGGGGACTAGCGGGGGCAGATACGCAGTATTTT.